This T cell receptor (beta chain) was obtained from a study of T-cell reconstitution after alpha-beta-depleted transplantation in children. Unique molecular identifiers were built into the TCRbeta library. TCRdb re-called the PCR reads with MiXCR, one entry per CDR3 protein. Among around 600,000 distinct CDR3 sequences, roughly 15% were seen once, and the ten largest hold approximately 1%. The germline V and J ends were trimmed by 6 bases and 2 bases, with 10 bases remaining between them. CDR1 and CDR2 (germline): MGHDK, SYGVNS. The CDR3 is made up of 13 amino acids. The sequence was collected from a human donor who donated a stem cell graft to a child with acute myeloid leukemia. The starting material was PBMCs from the stem cell graft donor, obtained from the stem cell graft. The chain uses TRBV25-1 and TRBJ1-1; unclear D gene. CDR3 nucleotide sequence: TGTGCCAGCAGCCTCCACTCCAACACTGAAGCTTTCTTT. It specifies CASSLHSNTEAFF. Full variable domain (rest looked up from reference TRBV25-1 and TRBJ1-1): EADIYQTPRYLVIGTGKKITLECSQTMGHDKMYWYQQDPGMELHLIHYSYGVNSTEKGDLSSESTVSRIRTEHFPLTLESARPSHTSQYLCASSLHSNTEAFFGQGTRLTVV.